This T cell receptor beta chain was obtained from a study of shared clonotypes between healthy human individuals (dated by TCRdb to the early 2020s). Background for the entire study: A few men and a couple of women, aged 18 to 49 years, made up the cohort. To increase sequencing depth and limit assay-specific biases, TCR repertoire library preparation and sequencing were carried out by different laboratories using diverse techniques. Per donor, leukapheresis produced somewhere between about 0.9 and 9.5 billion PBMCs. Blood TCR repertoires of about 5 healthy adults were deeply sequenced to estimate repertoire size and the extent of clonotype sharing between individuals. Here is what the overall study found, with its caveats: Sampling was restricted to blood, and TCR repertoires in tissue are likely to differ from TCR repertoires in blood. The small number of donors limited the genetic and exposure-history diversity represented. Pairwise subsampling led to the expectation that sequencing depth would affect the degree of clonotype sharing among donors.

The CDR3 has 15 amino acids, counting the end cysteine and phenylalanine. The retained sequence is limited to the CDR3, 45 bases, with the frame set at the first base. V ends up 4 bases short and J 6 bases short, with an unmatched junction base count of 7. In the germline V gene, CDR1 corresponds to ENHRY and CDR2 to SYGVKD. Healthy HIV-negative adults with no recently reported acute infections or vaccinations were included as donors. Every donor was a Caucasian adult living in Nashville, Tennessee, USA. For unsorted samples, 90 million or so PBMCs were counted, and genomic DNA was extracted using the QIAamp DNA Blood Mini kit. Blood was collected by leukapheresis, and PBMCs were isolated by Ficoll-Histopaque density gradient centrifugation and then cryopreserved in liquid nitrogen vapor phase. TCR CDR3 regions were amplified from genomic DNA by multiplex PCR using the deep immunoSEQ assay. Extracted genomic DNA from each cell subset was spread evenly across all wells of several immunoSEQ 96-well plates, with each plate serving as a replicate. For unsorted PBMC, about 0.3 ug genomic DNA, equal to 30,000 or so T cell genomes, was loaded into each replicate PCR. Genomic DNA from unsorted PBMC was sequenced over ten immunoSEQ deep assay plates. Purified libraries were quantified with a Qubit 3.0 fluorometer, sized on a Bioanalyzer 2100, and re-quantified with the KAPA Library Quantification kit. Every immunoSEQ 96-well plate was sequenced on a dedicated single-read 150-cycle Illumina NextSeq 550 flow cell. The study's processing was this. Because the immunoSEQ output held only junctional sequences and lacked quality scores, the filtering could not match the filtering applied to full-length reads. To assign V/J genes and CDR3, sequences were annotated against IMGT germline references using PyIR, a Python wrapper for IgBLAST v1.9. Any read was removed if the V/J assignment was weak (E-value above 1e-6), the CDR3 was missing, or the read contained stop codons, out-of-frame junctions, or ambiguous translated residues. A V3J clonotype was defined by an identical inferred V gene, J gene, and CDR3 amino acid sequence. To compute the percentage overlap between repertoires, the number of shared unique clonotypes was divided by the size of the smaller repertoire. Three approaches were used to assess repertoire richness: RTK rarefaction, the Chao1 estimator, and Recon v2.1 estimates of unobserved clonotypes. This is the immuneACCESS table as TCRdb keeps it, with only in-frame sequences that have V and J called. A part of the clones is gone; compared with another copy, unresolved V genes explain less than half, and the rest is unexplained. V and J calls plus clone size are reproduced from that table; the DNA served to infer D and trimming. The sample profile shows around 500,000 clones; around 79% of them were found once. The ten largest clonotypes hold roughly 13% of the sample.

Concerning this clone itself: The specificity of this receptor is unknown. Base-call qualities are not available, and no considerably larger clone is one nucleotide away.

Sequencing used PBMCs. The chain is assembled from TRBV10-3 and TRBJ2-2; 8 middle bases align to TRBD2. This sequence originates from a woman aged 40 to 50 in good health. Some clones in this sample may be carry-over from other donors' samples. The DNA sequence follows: TGTGCCATCAGTGTGGACCAAGCGGGAGCCGGGGAGCTGTTTTTT. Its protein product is CAISVDQAGAGELFF.